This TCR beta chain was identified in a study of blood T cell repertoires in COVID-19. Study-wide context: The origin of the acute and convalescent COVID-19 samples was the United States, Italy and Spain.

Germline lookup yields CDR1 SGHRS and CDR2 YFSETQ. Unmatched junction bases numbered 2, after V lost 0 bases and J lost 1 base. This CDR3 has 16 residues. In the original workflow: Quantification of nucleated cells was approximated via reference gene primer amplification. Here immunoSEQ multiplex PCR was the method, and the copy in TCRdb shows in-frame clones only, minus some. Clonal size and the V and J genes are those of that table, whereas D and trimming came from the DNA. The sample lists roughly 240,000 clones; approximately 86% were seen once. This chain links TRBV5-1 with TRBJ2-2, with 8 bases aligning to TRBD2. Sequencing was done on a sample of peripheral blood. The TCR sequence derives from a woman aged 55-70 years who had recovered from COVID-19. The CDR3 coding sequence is TGCGCCAGCAGCTTGGTAACTAGCGGGAACACCGGGGAGCTGTTTTTT. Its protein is CASSLVTSGNTGELFF.